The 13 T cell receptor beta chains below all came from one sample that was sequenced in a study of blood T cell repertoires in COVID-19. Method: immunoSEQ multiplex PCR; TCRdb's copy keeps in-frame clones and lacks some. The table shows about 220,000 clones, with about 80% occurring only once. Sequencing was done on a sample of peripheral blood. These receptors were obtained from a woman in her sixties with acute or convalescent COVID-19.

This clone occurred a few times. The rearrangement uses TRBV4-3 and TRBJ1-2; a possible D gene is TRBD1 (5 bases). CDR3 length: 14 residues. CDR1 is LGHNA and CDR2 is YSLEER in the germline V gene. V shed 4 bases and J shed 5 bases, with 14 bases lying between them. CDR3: CASSPGRGGYGYTF. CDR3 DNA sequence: TGCGCCAGCAGCCCCGGTAGGGGAGGGTATGGCTACACCTTC.

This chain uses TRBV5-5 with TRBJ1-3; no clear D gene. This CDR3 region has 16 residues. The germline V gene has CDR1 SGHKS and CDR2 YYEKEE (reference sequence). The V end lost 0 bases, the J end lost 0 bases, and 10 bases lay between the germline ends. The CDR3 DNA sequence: TGTGCCAGCAGCTTGGTTCCGAACGGCTCTGGAAACACCATATATTTT. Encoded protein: CASSLVPNGSGNTIYF.

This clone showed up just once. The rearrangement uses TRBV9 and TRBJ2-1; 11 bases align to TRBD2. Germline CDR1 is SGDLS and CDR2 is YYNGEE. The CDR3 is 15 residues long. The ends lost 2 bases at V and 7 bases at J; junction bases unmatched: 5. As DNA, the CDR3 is TGTGCCAGCAGCGTTAGCGGGGGGGCAGGGAATGAGCAGTTCTTC. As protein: CASSVSGGAGNEQFF.

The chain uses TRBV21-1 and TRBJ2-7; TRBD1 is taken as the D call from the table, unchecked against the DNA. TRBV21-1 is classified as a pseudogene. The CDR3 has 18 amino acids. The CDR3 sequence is CASSKALLGQGAAYEQYF. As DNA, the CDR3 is TGTGCCAGCAGCAAAGCGCTTTTAGGACAGGGGGCCGCGTACGAGCAGTACTTC.

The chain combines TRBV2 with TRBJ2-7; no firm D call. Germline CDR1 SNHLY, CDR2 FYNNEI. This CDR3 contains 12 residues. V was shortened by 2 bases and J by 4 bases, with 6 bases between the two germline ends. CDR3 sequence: CASSESFYEQYF. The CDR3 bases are TGTGCCAGCAGTGAATCTTTTTACGAGCAGTACTTC.

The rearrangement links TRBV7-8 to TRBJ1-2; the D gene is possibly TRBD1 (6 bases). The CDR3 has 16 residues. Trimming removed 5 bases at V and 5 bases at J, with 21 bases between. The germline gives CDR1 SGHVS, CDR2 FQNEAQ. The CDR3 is CASSPYLQGGGYGYTF. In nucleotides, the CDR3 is TGTGCCAGCAGCCCCTACCTACAGGGAGGGGGTTATGGCTACACCTTC.

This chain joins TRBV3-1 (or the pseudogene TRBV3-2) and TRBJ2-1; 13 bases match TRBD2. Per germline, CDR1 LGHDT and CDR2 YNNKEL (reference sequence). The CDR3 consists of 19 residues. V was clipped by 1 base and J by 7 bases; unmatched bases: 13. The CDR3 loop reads CASSQARTSGGSRLNEQFF. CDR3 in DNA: TGTGCCAGCAGCCAAGCCCGGACTAGCGGGGGTTCCCGGCTGAATGAGCAGTTCTTC.

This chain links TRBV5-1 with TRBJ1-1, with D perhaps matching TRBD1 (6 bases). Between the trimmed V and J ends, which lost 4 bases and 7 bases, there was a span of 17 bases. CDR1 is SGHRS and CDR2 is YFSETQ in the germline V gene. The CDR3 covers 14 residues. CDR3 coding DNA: TGCGCCAGCAGCCTAAGGACTCAGGGGAGTGAAGCTTTCTTT. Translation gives CASSLRTQGSEAFF.

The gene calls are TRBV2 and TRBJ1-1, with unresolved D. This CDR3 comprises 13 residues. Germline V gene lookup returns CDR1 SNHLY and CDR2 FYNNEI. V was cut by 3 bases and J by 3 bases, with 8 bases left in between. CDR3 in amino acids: CASSDEGYTEAFF. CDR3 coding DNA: TGTGCCAGCAGTGATGAGGGATACACTGAAGCTTTCTTT.

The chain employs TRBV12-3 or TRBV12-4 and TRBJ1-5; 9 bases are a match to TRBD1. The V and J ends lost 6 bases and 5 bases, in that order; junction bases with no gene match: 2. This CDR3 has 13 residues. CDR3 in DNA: TGTGCCAGCAGCTACAGGGGGCATCAGCCCCAGCATTTT. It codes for CASSYRGHQPQHF.

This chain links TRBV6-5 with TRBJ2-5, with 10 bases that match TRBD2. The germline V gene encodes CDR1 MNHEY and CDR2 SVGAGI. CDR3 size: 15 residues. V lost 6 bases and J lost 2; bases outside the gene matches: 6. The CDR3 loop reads CASSLSGGKQETQYF. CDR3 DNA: TGTGCCAGCAGCCTTAGCGGGGGGAAACAAGAGACCCAGTACTTC.

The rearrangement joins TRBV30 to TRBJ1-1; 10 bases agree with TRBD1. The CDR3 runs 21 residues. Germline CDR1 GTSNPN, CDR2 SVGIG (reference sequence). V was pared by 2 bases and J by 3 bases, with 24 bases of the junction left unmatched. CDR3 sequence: CAWSRYGTGVTLPTGDTEAFF. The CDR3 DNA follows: TGTGCCTGGAGTCGTTACGGGACAGGGGTGACCCTTCCTACCGGGGACACTGAAGCTTTCTTT.

The CDR3 sequence is CASSVTSGGASSYEQYF. In DNA form, the CDR3 reads TGTGCCAGCAGTGTTACTAGCGGGGGGGCCTCATCCTACGAGCAGTACTTC. The V call is TRBV6-1, the J call TRBJ2-7; TRBD2 aligns across 13 bases. From germline, CDR1 is MNHNS and CDR2 SASEGT. Trimming at V came to 4 bases and at J to 1 base, leaving 7 bases not matched to a gene. The CDR3 has 17 amino acids.